Each of the 15 T cell receptor beta chains below was sequenced from the same sample in a study of STAT5B mutations in CD4+ large granular lymphocyte leukemia (dated 2022 in TCRdb). Library generation was performed with the immunoSEQ multiplex PCR assay. Held by TCRdb, this immuneACCESS table contains in-frame sequences only and omits some clones. Under half of the omission traces to an unresolved V gene where checked; the cause of the rest is unknown. The sample table shows 35,000 or so clones, and 70% to 90% are seen once. The ten largest clonotypes hold roughly 0.95% of the sample. Material: CD4+ T cells from blood buffy coats. Receptors were obtained from a human donor in good health.

The chain is built from TRBV7-2 and TRBJ2-7; possibly TRBD2 for D (5 bases). The CDR3 loop spans 15 amino acids. Looked up from germline, CDR1 is SGHTA and CDR2 is FQGNSA. V lost 3 bases, J lost 2 bases, and 14 bases lay in between. CDR3 in amino acids: CASSFSRLYPYEQYF. Here the CDR3 DNA reads TGTGCCAGCAGCTTTAGTCGACTATACCCCTACGAGCAGTACTTC.

This clone was recorded only once. This chain joins TRBV4-3 and TRBJ2-5; 9 nucleotides match TRBD2. CDR3 size: 15 residues. Germline trimming cut 2 bases from V and 5 bases from J; bases unmatched to any gene: 6. Germline values: CDR1 LGHNA, CDR2 YSLEER. The CDR3 loop is CASSQNSGRRETQYF. CDR3 sequence (DNA): TGCGCCAGCAGCCAAAACAGCGGGAGGAGGGAGACCCAGTACTTC.

The chain links TRBV5-1 to TRBJ2-2; D remains ambiguous. CDR1 SGHRS and CDR2 YFSETQ come from the germline V gene. The CDR3 totals 14 residues. V lost 0 bases and J 0 bases, leaving 3 bases between the germline ends. The CDR3 sequence is CASSLVPNTGELFF. CDR3 DNA: TGCGCCAGCAGCTTGGTCCCGAACACCGGGGAGCTGTTTTTT.

The chain has TRBV6-1 and TRBJ1-2; unclear D gene. The CDR3 consists of 14 residues. V shed 7 bases and J shed 4 bases, with 16 bases lying between them. Germline-derived CDR1 and CDR2 are MNHNS and SASEGT. The CDR3 nucleotides read TGTGCCAGCACCATTGGGGAGGTGGGCTATGGCTACACCTTC. Its protein product is CASTIGEVGYGYTF.

The chain has TRBV5-1 and TRBJ1-2, with D possibly TRBD1 on 6 matching bases. The CDR3 spans 14 residues. Trimming pared 1 base from V and 6 bases from J, leaving 13 bases between. From germline, CDR1 is SGHRS and CDR2 YFSETQ. The CDR3, as DNA: TGCGCCAGCAGCTTGCGGGGGCTAGTGGATGGCTACACCTTC. Protein sequence: CASSLRGLVDGYTF. Full variable domain (outside the CDR3, taken from reference TRBV5-1 and TRBJ1-2): KAGVTQTPRYLIKTRGQQVTLSCSPISGHRSVSWYQQTPGQGLQFLFEYFSETQRNKGNFPGRFSGRQFSNSRSEMNVSTLELGDSALYLCASSLRGLVDGYTFGSGTRLTVV.

The chain recombines TRBV19 with TRBJ1-6; D unclear. Trimming took off 3 bases at V and 3 bases at J, with 12 bases between the two ends. There are 16 residues in the CDR3. The germline CDR1 and CDR2 sequences are LNHDA and SQIVND (reference sequence). The CDR3 loop reads CASSMVRNSYNSPLHF. The CDR3 region has the DNA TGTGCCAGTAGTATGGTGAGGAACAGCTATAATTCACCCCTCCACTTT.

This chain joins TRBV7-3 and TRBJ2-7, with D perhaps matching TRBD1 (5 bases). CDR1 is SGHTA, CDR2 FQGTGA, per germline. The CDR3 sequence is 15 residues long. The V gene lost 2 bases and the J gene lost 4 bases, with 15 bases spanning the gap. The CDR3: CASSLGAAPWYEQYF. CDR3 DNA: TGTGCCAGCAGCTTAGGGGCGGCCCCCTGGTACGAGCAGTACTTC.

The table lists this clone with a count of one. The chain carries TRBV7-8 and TRBJ2-1; D is ambiguous. This CDR3 comprises 14 residues. The germline V gene encodes CDR1 SGHVS and CDR2 FQNEAQ. The V end was cut by 1 base, the J end by 15 bases, with 19 bases between. CDR3 amino acids: CASSLVPISQYWFF. CDR3 nucleotides: TGTGCCAGCAGCTTAGTCCCGATAAGTCAGTACTGGTTCTTC.

The chain joins TRBV10-3 to TRBJ1-3; a possible D gene is TRBD1 (6 bases). Germline assignment: CDR1 ENHRY and CDR2 SYGVKD. V was pared by 10 bases and J by 0 bases, with 13 bases between. The CDR3 length is 14 residues. CDR3: CATPGDPSGNTIYF. CDR3 bases: TGTGCCACCCCAGGGGACCCCTCTGGAAACACCATATATTTT.

The chain combines TRBV7-2 with TRBJ1-2; perhaps TRBD1 as D (5 bases). CDR1 SGHTA and CDR2 FQGNSA come from the germline V gene. The V end lost 2 bases, the J end lost 6 bases, and 13 bases lay between the germline ends. The CDR3 extends over 14 amino acids. The CDR3 is CASSLYPGPDGYTF. The CDR3 DNA follows: TGTGCCAGCAGCTTATACCCGGGGCCAGATGGCTACACCTTC.

The chain joins TRBV2 to TRBJ2-2; D may correspond to TRBD1 or TRBD2 (5 bases each). Per the germline V gene, CDR1 is SNHLY and CDR2 is FYNNEI. The V end was cut by 6 bases, the J end by 3 bases, with 8 bases between. The CDR3 is 13 residues long. CDR3 sequence (DNA): TGTGCCAGCAGGGGGGAGCACACCGGGGAGCTGTTTTTT. As protein: CASRGEHTGELFF.

The chain is built from TRBV18 and TRBJ1-1; no definite D call. CDR3 length: 13 amino acids. Trimming took 5 bases from V and 1 from J, leaving 8 bases between them. Germline V gene lookup returns CDR1 KGHSH and CDR2 LQKENI. CDR3 in amino acids: CASSDLTNTEAFF. The CDR3 bases are TGTGCCAGCTCAGATCTTACGAACACTGAAGCTTTCTTT.

The chain employs TRBV7-8 and TRBJ2-7; a weak D match, TRBD1 (5 bases). CDR1 SGHVS and CDR2 FQNEAQ come from the germline V gene. Trimming left V 4 bases short and J 0 bases short, with 7 bases between. The length of the CDR3 is 13 residues. CDR3 region: CASSSDSSYEQYF. The CDR3 bases are TGTGCCAGCAGCTCCGACAGCTCCTACGAGCAGTACTTC.

CDR3 coding DNA: TGTGCCAGCAGCCCCCAAACCGGGACCTACAATCAGCCCCAGCATTTT. Protein sequence: CASSPQTGTYNQPQHF. This chain links TRBV7-9 with TRBJ1-5; D perhaps matches TRBD1 (5 bases). Trimming cost V 5 bases and J 3 bases, with 17 bases left between them. Germline CDR1 reads SEHNR; CDR2 reads FQNEAQ (reference sequence). There are 16 residues in the CDR3. Looking up the rest from reference TRBV7-9 and TRBJ1-5 gives the full variable domain: DTGVSQNPRHKITKRGQNVTFRCDPISEHNRLYWYRQTLGQGPEFLTYFQNEAQLEKSRLLSDRFSAERPKGSFSTLEIQRTEQGDSAMYLCASSPQTGTYNQPQHFGDGTRLSIL.

The chain combines TRBV7-3 with TRBJ2-3; the match to TRBD1 covers 8 bases. The length of the CDR3 is 14 residues. Germline values: CDR1 SGHTA, CDR2 FQGTGA. V lost 4 bases to trimming and J lost 2 bases; unmatched junction nucleotides: 2. The CDR3 coding sequence is TGTGCCAGCAGCTCGGACAGGGTCACAGATACGCAGTATTTT. Amino acid sequence: CASSSDRVTDTQYF. The full variable domain, rest sourced from reference TRBV7-3 and TRBJ2-3, is GAGVSQTPSNKVTEKGKYVELRCDPISGHTALYWYRQSLGQGPEFLIYFQGTGAADDSGLPNDRFFAVRPEGSVSTLKIQRTERGDSAVYLCASSSDRVTDTQYFGPGTRLTVL.